The 32 T cell receptor beta chains reported below all come from one sample, sequenced in a study of cytomegalovirus exposure and HLA in healthy donors. In the PCR, 60 Vbeta and 13 Jbeta primers were used. Using immunoSEQ multiplex PCR, the repertoire was profiled, and TCRdb retains in-frame clones only, with some absent. The sample contains 200,000 or so clones, more than 85% of which appear only once. Sequencing was carried out using PBMCs. Every receptor here comes from a girl under three years old in good health and CMV-seronegative.

This sequence joins TRBV2 and TRBJ2-7, with 8 bases matching TRBD2. The CDR3 sequence is 15 residues long. Germline V gene sequence: CDR1 SNHLY, CDR2 FYNNEI. The V segment lost 3 bases and the J segment 3 bases; nucleotides outside the gene matches: 7. CDR3 DNA sequence: TGTGCCAGCAGTGAGGTAGACGGGGGGGGCTACGAGCAGTACTTC. Its translation: CASSEVDGGGYEQYF.

V usage is TRBV7-9 and J usage is TRBJ1-2, with 8 bases matching TRBD1. Trimming took 1 base from V and 12 from J; bases not matched to a gene: 4. The CDR3 is made up of 12 amino acids. CDR1 and CDR2 (germline): SEHNR, FQNEAQ (reference sequence). In DNA form, the CDR3 reads TGTGCCAGCAGCTTAGAGGACAGGGAGAACACCTTC. Its translation is CASSLEDRENTF.

J is TRBJ1-5 and V is TRBV2; D unresolved. V dropped 2 bases and J dropped 7 bases, with 15 bases sitting between them. The CDR3 has 15 residues. Germline V gene lookup returns CDR1 SNHLY and CDR2 FYNNEI. The CDR3 DNA reads TGTGCCAGCAGTGAAACTTCTCCTCAGGCCCAGCCCCAGCATTTT. Its protein is CASSETSPQAQPQHF. The full variable domain, rest sourced from reference TRBV2 and TRBJ1-5, is EPEVTQTPSHQVTQMGQEVILRCVPISNHLYFYWYRQILGQKVEFLVSFYNNEISEKSEIFDDQFSVERPDGSNFTLKIRSTKLEDSAMYFCASSETSPQAQPQHFGDGTRLSIL.

CDR3 region: CASSVQAASQETQYF. The CDR3, as DNA: TGTGCCAGCAGCGTGCAGGCAGCCAGTCAAGAGACCCAGTACTTC. J is TRBJ2-5 and V is TRBV9; unclear D gene. This CDR3 spans 15 amino acids. Germline loops: CDR1 SGDLS, CDR2 YYNGEE. V was shortened by 2 bases and J by 2 bases, with 13 bases between the two germline ends.

In this sample, this clone turned up once. The CDR3 nucleotides are TGTGCCAGCAGCCCCGGACTAGCGGGAGTCTACAATGAGCAGTTCTTC. The encoded protein is CASSPGLAGVYNEQFF. The rearrangement joins TRBV5-4 to TRBJ2-1; 13 bases line up with TRBD2. The CDR3 spans 16 residues. Germline trimming cut 4 bases from V and 3 bases from J; bases unmatched to any gene: 4. In germline, CDR1 is SGHNT, CDR2 YYREEE (reference sequence). Complete variable domain (other parts from reference TRBV5-4 and TRBJ2-1): ETGVTQSPTHLIKTRGQQVTLRCSSQSGHNTVSWYQQALGQGPQFIFQYYREEENGRGNFPPRFSGLQFPNYSSELNVNALELDDSALYLCASSPGLAGVYNEQFFGPGTRLTVL.

CDR3 region: CASSYWRQGNTEAFF. The DNA for the CDR3 is TGTGCCAGCAGTTACTGGAGACAGGGGAACACTGAAGCTTTCTTT. The chain has TRBV6-5 and TRBJ1-1; 7 bases are shared with TRBD1. CDR3 size: 15 residues. The ends lost 1 base at V and 1 base at J; junction bases unmatched: 3. Germline V gene sequence: CDR1 MNHEY, CDR2 SVGAGI.

J is TRBJ2-1 and V is TRBV4-1, with 8 bases that match TRBD2. The V segment lost 2 bases and the J segment 4 bases; nucleotides outside the gene matches: 10. Germline V CDR1 and CDR2: MGHRA, YSYEKL. CDR3 length equals 17 residues. CDR3 nucleotide sequence: TGCGCCAGCAGCCAAATACCCGGCGGGGGGCTTTACAATGAGCAGTTCTTC. Its translation is CASSQIPGGGLYNEQFF.

J is TRBJ1-2 and V is TRBV11-2, with D perhaps matching TRBD1 (5 bases). Deletions cut 2 bases from V and 4 bases from J, with 17 bases between. The CDR3 covers 16 residues. Germline-derived CDR1 and CDR2 are SGHAT and FQNNGV. CDR3 residues: CASSLRPGGGTYGYTF. The CDR3 DNA reads as TGTGCCAGCAGCTTACGTCCCGGGGGAGGGACCTATGGCTACACCTTC.

This sequence joins TRBV7-9 and TRBJ2-7; a possible D gene is TRBD1 (6 bases). The CDR3 length is 13 residues. Deletions cut 8 bases from V and 2 bases from J, with 13 bases between. The germline CDR1 and CDR2 sequences are SEHNR and FQNEAQ (reference sequence). The CDR3 DNA reads TGTGCCAGCTCCCGGGACACCACCTACGAGCAGTACTTC. Its protein is CASSRDTTYEQYF.

V and J are TRBV29-1 and TRBJ1-1; D is unresolved. V was clipped by 8 bases and J by 7 bases, with 5 bases between them. The CDR3 runs to 8 residues. Per the germline V gene, CDR1 is SQVTM and CDR2 is ANQGSEA. Here the CDR3 reads CSPDEAFF. The DNA for the CDR3 is TGCAGCCCAGATGAAGCTTTCTTT. The complete variable domain, with remaining parts taken from reference TRBV29-1 and TRBJ1-1, reads SAVISQKPSRDICQRGTSLTIQCQVDSQVTMMFWYRQQPGQSLTLIATANQGSEATYESGFVIDKFPISRPNLTFSTLTVSNMSPEDSSIYLCSPDEAFFGQGTRLTVV.

The chain combines TRBV7-2 with TRBJ1-5; no reliable D call. CDR3 length: 14 residues. Germline loops: CDR1 SGHTA, CDR2 FQGNSA. Trimming left V 5 bases short and J 2 bases short, with 10 bases between. CDR3: CASSPSPGNQPQHF. DNA of the CDR3: TGTGCCAGCAGCCCATCCCCGGGCAATCAGCCCCAGCATTTT.

The chain employs TRBV4-1 and TRBJ2-7; 7 positions match TRBD1. Germline V lookup: CDR1 MGHRA, CDR2 YSYEKL. The V segment lost 2 bases and the J segment 6 bases; nucleotides outside the gene matches: 7. The CDR3 spans 14 residues. The CDR3 DNA reads as TGCGCCAGCAGCCAACCGACAGGGAGAGGCGAGCAGTACTTC. Translation: CASSQPTGRGEQYF.

V gene TRBV4-1 combines with J gene TRBJ1-4, with TRBD1 as a possible D gene (5 bases). Germline-derived CDR1 and CDR2 are MGHRA and YSYEKL. There are 15 residues in the CDR3. With 4 bases removed from V and 7 bases from J, the gap between germline ends came to 16 bases. The CDR3 DNA sequence: TGCGCCAGCAGCCCCCTGGGGGGTCGGACTGAAAAACTGTTTTTT. Amino acid sequence: CASSPLGGRTEKLFF.

The V call is TRBV4-1, the J call TRBJ2-5; D may be TRBD1 (6 bases). V lost 5 bases, J lost 0 bases, and 16 bases lay in between. Germline CDR1 reads MGHRA; CDR2 reads YSYEKL. The CDR3 loop spans 16 amino acids. CDR3 in DNA: TGCGCCAGCAGCTACCGGACAGATTCGTACCAAGAGACCCAGTACTTC. Translation gives CASSYRTDSYQETQYF.

V and J are TRBV4-2 and TRBJ2-7, with unresolved D. V was cut by 1 base and J by 6 bases, with 19 bases left in between. Germline V gives CDR1 LGHNA, CDR2 YNFKEQ. The CDR3 length is 16 residues. This CDR3 reads CASSQALRISRSEQYF. In DNA, the CDR3 is TGTGCCAGCAGCCAAGCGCTACGGATCAGCAGGTCCGAGCAGTACTTC.

The rearrangement joins TRBV5-6 to TRBJ2-1, with D hard to call. Germline V gene lookup returns CDR1 SGHDT and CDR2 YYEEEE. This CDR3 spans 16 amino acids. V dropped 1 base and J dropped 0 bases, with 11 bases sitting between them. CDR3 sequence (DNA): TGTGCCAGCAGCTTGTCTCCCCGCAGCTCCTACAATGAGCAGTTCTTC. It specifies CASSLSPRSSYNEQFF.

J is TRBJ2-7 and V is TRBV29-1; 7 bases are a match to TRBD1. Losses at the gene ends were 4 bases for V and 2 bases for J; bases not matched to a gene: 2. Per the germline V gene, CDR1 is SQVTM and CDR2 is ANQGSEA. This CDR3 has 12 amino acids. CDR3 nucleotide sequence: TGCAGCGTTGTAGGGACAGCCTACGAGCAGTACTTC. Translating it yields CSVVGTAYEQYF.

The chain carries TRBV11-3 and TRBJ2-1; 13 bases fit TRBD2. Germline CDR1 SGHNT, CDR2 YENEEA. V shed 5 bases and J 7 bases; nucleotides not matched to a gene: 8. This CDR3 spans 16 amino acids. As DNA, the CDR3 is TGTGCCAGCAGCACTCCGACTAGCGGGGGGCGGAATGAGCAGTTCTTC. Protein: CASSTPTSGGRNEQFF. The whole variable domain, filled in from reference TRBV11-3 and TRBJ2-1, reads EAGVVQSPRYKIIEKKQPVAFWCNPISGHNTLYWYLQNLGQGPELLIRYENEEAVDDSQLPKDRFSAERLKGVDSTLKIQPAELGDSAVYLCASSTPTSGGRNEQFFGPGTRLTVL.

The V call is TRBV29-1, the J call TRBJ2-3, with TRBD2 matching over 11 bases. This CDR3 contains 14 residues. The junction had 3 bases not matched to a gene; V was cut back by 6 bases and J by 1 base. Per the germline V gene, CDR1 is SQVTM and CDR2 is ANQGSEA. The CDR3 region is CSVYSGGGTDTQYF. The CDR3 bases are TGCAGCGTGTATAGCGGGGGGGGCACAGATACGCAGTATTTT.

The rearrangement joins TRBV4-3 to TRBJ2-7, with TRBD1 as a possible D gene (5 bases). V was shortened by 0 bases and J by 3 bases, with 12 bases between the two germline ends. The CDR3 consists of 15 residues. CDR1 is LGHNA, CDR2 YSLEER, per germline. CDR3 region: CASSQDSWGSYEQYF. The CDR3 bases are TGCGCCAGCAGCCAAGATTCTTGGGGCAGCTACGAGCAGTACTTC.

This clone was picked up a small number of times. The chain is built from TRBV6-5 and TRBJ1-4, with 7 bases fitting TRBD1. The CDR3 consists of 13 residues. Germline-derived CDR1 and CDR2 are MNHEY and SVGAGI. The V and J ends lost 6 bases and 7 bases, in that order; junction bases with no gene match: 5. CDR3 nucleotide sequence: TGTGCCAGCAGGAGAACAGGGGCTGAAAAACTGTTTTTT. This codes for CASRRTGAEKLFF.

The CDR3 loop is CANPGDYSYNEQFF. Written as DNA, the CDR3 is TGTGCCAACCCGGGGGATTACTCCTACAATGAGCAGTTCTTC. V gene TRBV5-5 combines with J gene TRBJ2-1, with D maybe TRBD2 (6 bases). V was shortened by 9 bases and J by 0 bases, with 13 bases between the two germline ends. CDR3 length: 14 amino acids. From germline, CDR1 is SGHKS and CDR2 YYEKEE (reference sequence).

The chain's CDR3 is CASSLPPGQGDQPQHF. Here the CDR3 DNA reads TGTGCCAGTAGTCTTCCCCCGGGACAGGGAGACCAGCCCCAGCATTTT. The V call is TRBV19, the J call TRBJ1-5; 9 positions agree with TRBD1. Germline CDR1 LNHDA, CDR2 SQIVND (reference sequence). The CDR3 length is 16 residues. The trim removed 5 bases at V and 7 bases at J, leaving 12 bases unmatched.

The V and J genes are TRBV7-2 and TRBJ2-5; unclear D gene. Deletions cut 2 bases from V and 11 bases from J, with 12 bases between. CDR1 SGHTA and CDR2 FQGNSA come from the germline V gene. The CDR3 runs to 12 residues. The CDR3 here is CASSLMVGEQYF. The CDR3 DNA reads as TGTGCCAGCAGCTTAATGGTTGGAGAGCAGTACTTC.

J is TRBJ2-2 and V is TRBV6-1; 9 bases are shared with TRBD2. The CDR3 sequence is 15 residues long. V was clipped by 2 bases and J by 6 bases; unmatched bases: 4. Germline V lookup: CDR1 MNHNS, CDR2 SASEGT. DNA for the CDR3: TGTGCCAGCAGTGAACCCGGACTAGCGTCCGGGGAGCTGTTTTTT. Translating gives CASSEPGLASGELFF.

The chain couples TRBV5-6 to TRBJ2-2; TRBD1 matches 8 bases. The CDR3 runs 16 residues. Per the germline V gene, CDR1 is SGHDT and CDR2 is YYEEEE. V dropped 4 bases and J dropped 3; count of bases not matched to a gene: 8. CDR3 nucleotide sequence: TGTGCCAGCAGCATACAGGGGGTAACCTACACCGGGGAGCTGTTTTTT. Its translation: CASSIQGVTYTGELFF.

The gene calls are TRBV18 and TRBJ1-1, with 7 bases lining up with TRBD1. J lost 4 bases, V lost 4 bases, and 9 bases had no gene match. The germline V gene encodes CDR1 KGHSH and CDR2 LQKENI. The CDR3 sequence is 15 residues long. DNA for the CDR3: TGTGCCAGCTCACGAACAGGGACAGATAGCACTGAAGCTTTCTTT. Protein sequence: CASSRTGTDSTEAFF.

The genes are TRBV7-8 and TRBJ2-1, with 9 bases aligning to TRBD2. V gave up 5 bases and J gave up 4 bases; unmatched junction bases: 9. Germline V gene data show CDR1 as SGHVS and CDR2 as FQNEAQ. The CDR3 has 16 amino acids. CDR3 protein: CASSLRLAEEYNEQFF. The DNA of the CDR3 is TGTGCCAGCAGCCTCCGACTAGCGGAGGAGTACAATGAGCAGTTCTTC.

The V call is TRBV19, the J call TRBJ2-1; TRBD2 matches at 9 bases. Unmatched junction bases numbered 2, after V lost 2 bases and J lost 3 bases. Germline V gene sequence: CDR1 LNHDA, CDR2 SQIVND (reference sequence). The CDR3 extends over 15 amino acids. The CDR3 DNA follows: TGTGCCAGTAGTATAAGACTAGCGGACTACAATGAGCAGTTCTTC. It specifies CASSIRLADYNEQFF.

The table lists this clone with a count of one. J is TRBJ1-1 and V is TRBV5-1, with D possibly TRBD1 on 6 matching bases. The CDR3 loop spans 13 amino acids. V shed 4 bases and J shed 1 base, with 8 bases lying between them. CDR1 is SGHRS and CDR2 is YFSETQ in the germline V gene. CDR3 sequence: CASSIQGNTEAFF. Written as DNA, the CDR3 is TGCGCCAGCAGCATACAGGGGAACACTGAAGCTTTCTTT.

The V gene is TRBV19, the J gene TRBJ2-5; no clear D. The CDR3 has 13 amino acids. Trimming left V 1 base short and J 1 base short, with 4 bases between. The germline gives CDR1 LNHDA, CDR2 SQIVND (reference sequence). The CDR3 nucleotides are TGTGCCAGTAGTATAGTCTCCCAAGAGACCCAGTACTTC. It codes for CASSIVSQETQYF.

V gene TRBV7-9 combines with J gene TRBJ1-5, with D possibly matching TRBD1 (5 bases). The V and J ends lost 4 bases and 5 bases respectively, with 6 bases between them. This CDR3 spans 12 amino acids. Germline assignment: CDR1 SEHNR and CDR2 FQNEAQ (reference sequence). The CDR3 region is CASSSTDQPQHF. The CDR3 nucleotides read TGTGCCAGCAGCTCGACAGATCAGCCCCAGCATTTT.